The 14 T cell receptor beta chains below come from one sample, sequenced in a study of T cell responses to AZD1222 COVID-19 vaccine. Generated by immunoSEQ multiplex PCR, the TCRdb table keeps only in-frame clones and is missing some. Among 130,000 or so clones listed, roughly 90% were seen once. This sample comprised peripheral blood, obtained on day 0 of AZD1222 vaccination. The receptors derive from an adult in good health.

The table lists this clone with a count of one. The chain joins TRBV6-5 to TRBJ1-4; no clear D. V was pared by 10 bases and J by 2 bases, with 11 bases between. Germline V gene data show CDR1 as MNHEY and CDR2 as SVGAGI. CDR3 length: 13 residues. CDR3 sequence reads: CATSYSTNEKLFF. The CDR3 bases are TGTGCCACCTCTTATTCGACTAATGAAAAACTGTTTTTT.

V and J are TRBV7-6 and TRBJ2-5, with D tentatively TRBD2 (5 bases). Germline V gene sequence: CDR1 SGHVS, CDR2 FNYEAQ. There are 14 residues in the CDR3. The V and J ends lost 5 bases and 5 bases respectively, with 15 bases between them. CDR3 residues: CASSKLASGETQYF. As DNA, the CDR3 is TGTGCCAGCAGCAAGTTAGCTTCGGGGGAGACCCAGTACTTC.

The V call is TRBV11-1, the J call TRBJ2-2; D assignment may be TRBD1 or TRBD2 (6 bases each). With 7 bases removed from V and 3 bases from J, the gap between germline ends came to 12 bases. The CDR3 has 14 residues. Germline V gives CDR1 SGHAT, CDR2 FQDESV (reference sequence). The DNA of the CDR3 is TGTGCCAGCACCCCGGGGGCCCACACCGGGGAGCTGTTTTTT. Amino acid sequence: CASTPGAHTGELFF. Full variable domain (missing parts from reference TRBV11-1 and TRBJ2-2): EAEVAQSPRYKITEKSQAVAFWCDPISGHATLYWYRQILGQGPELLVQFQDESVVDDSQLPKDRFSAERLKGVDSTLKIQPAELGDSAMYLCASTPGAHTGELFFGEGSRLTVL.

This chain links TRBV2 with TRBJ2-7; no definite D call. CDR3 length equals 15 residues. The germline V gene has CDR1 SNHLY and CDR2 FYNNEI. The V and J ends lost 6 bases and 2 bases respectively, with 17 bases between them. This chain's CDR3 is CASRARFWGAYEQYF. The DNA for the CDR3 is TGTGCCAGCAGAGCAAGATTTTGGGGTGCCTACGAGCAGTACTTC.

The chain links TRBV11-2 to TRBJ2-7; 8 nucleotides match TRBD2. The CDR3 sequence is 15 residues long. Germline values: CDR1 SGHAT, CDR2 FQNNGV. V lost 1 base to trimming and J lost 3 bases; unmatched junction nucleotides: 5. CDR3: CASSLGLRGGYEQYF. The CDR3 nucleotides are TGTGCCAGCAGCTTAGGCTTACGGGGGGGCTACGAGCAGTACTTC.

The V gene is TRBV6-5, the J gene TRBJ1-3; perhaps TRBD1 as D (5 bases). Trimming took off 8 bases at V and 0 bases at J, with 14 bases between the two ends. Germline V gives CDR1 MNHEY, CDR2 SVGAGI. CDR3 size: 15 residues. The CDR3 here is CASGATVGSGNTIYF. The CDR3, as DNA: TGTGCCAGCGGGGCGACAGTAGGCTCTGGAAACACCATATATTTT.

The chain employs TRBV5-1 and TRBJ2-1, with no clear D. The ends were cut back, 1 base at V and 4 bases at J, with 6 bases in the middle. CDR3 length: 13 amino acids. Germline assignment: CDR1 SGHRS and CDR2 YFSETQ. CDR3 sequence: CASSLMTYNEQFF. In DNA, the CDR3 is TGCGCCAGCAGCTTGATGACGTACAATGAGCAGTTCTTC.

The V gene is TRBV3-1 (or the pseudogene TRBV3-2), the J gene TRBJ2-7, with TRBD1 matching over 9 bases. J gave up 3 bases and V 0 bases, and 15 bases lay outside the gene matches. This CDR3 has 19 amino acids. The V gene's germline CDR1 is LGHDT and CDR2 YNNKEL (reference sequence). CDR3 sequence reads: CASSQDIGWGTGTNYEQYF. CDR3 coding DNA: TGTGCCAGCAGCCAAGATATAGGGTGGGGGACAGGGACAAACTACGAGCAGTACTTC.

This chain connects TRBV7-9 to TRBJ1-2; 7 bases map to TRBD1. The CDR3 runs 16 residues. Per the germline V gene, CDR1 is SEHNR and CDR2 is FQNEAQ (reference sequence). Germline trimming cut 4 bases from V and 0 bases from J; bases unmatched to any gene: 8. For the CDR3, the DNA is TGTGCCAGCAGCTCCCCCAACAGGGGATCTAACTATGGCTACACCTTC. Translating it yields CASSSPNRGSNYGYTF.

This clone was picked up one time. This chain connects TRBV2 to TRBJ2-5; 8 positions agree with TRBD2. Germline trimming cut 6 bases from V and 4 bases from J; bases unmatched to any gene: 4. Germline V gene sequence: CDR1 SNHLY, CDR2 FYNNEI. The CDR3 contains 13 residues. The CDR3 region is CASSFLAGETQYF. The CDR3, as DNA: TGTGCCAGCAGCTTCCTAGCGGGAGAGACCCAGTACTTC. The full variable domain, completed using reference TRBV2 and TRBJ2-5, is EPEVTQTPSHQVTQMGQEVILRCVPISNHLYFYWYRQILGQKVEFLVSFYNNEISEKSEIFDDQFSVERPDGSNFTLKIRSTKLEDSAMYFCASSFLAGETQYFGPGTRLLVL.

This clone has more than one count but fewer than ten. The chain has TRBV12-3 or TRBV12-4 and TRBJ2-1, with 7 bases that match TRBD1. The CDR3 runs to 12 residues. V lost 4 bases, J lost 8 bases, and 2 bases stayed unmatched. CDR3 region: CASSWDRDEQFF. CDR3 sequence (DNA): TGTGCCAGCAGTTGGGACAGAGATGAGCAGTTCTTC.

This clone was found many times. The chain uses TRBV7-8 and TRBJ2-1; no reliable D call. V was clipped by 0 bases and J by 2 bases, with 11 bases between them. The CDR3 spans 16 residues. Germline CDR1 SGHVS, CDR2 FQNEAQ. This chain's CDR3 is CASSLAQRLTYNEQFF. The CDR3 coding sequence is TGTGCCAGCAGCTTAGCGCAACGGCTTACCTACAATGAGCAGTTCTTC.

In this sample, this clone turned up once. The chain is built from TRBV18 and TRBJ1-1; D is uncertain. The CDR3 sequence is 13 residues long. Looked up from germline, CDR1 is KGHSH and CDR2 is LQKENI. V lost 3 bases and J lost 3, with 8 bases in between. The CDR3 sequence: CASSPRRDTEAFF. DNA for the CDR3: TGTGCCAGCTCACCCAGGAGGGACACTGAAGCTTTCTTT. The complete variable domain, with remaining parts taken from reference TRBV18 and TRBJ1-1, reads NAGVMQNPRHLVRRRGQEARLRCSPMKGHSHVYWYRQLPEEGLKFMVYLQKENIIDESGMPKERFSAEFPKEGPSILRIQQVVRGDSAAYFCASSPRRDTEAFFGQGTRLTVV.

The CDR3 nucleotides are TGTGCCAGCTCCCTAAGGTATAATAATGAAAAACTGTTTTTT. Protein product: CASSLRYNNEKLFF. The chain couples TRBV28 to TRBJ1-4, with D unclear. Trimming pared 8 bases from V and 4 bases from J, leaving 14 bases between. The CDR3 is 14 residues long. Per the germline V gene, CDR1 is MDHEN and CDR2 is SYDVKM.